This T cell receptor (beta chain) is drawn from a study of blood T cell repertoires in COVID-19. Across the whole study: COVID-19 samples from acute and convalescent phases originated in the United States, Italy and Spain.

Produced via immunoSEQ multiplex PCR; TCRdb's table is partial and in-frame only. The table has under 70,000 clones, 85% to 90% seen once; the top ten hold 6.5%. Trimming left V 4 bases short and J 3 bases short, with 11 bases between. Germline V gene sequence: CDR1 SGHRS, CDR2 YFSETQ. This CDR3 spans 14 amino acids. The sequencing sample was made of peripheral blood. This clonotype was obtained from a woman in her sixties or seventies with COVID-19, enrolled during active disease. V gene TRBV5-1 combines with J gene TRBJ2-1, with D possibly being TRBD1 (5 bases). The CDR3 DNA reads TGCGCCAGCAGCAGGACCGACAGCTACAATGAGCAGTTCTTC. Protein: CASSRTDSYNEQFF. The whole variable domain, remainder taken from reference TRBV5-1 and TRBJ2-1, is KAGVTQTPRYLIKTRGQQVTLSCSPISGHRSVSWYQQTPGQGLQFLFEYFSETQRNKGNFPGRFSGRQFSNSRSEMNVSTLELGDSALYLCASSRTDSYNEQFFGPGTRLTVL.